This T cell receptor beta chain was sequenced in a study of Ad26.COV2.S vaccination and SARS-CoV-2 variants. Points from the study as a whole: The study found similar non-spike TCR breadth in vaccine and placebo recipients. Breadth and depth estimates from TCRs may understate total T cell responses.

Treatment in this sample: approximately 18 received Ad26.COV2.S at low or high dose, single or two shots; roughly five received placebo; per-sample allocation not given. The study sampled participants on day 63 after the first vaccine or placebo injection. To note about this clone: The antigen is undetermined.

CDR3 length: 14 residues. CDR1 SGHVS and CDR2 FQNEAQ come from the germline V gene. Trimming took 5 bases from V and 0 from J, leaving 11 bases between them. Libraries were prepared by immunoSEQ multiplex PCR; TCRdb keeps only in-frame clonotypes and omits some of them. The sample holds 440,000 or so clones, about 89% seen once. V and J are TRBV7-8 and TRBJ2-7; D ambiguous. This clonotype originated in a person between 18 and 59 years old who received the Ad26.COV2.S COVID-19 vaccine or a placebo. Source: peripheral blood, taken in a trial of Ad26.COV2.S vaccine versus placebo. As DNA, the CDR3 is TGTGCCAGCAGCCGAGACTGGACCTCCTACGAGCAGTACTTC. It translates to CASSRDWTSYEQYF.